The 20 T cell receptor beta chains presented below share a single source sample, sequenced in a study of sequential checkpoint blockade in melanoma. As to treatment: randomized to nivolumab then ipilimumab (arm A) or the reverse (arm B). Measured with immunoSEQ multiplex PCR; TCRdb has only the in-frame clones, and not every one. The sample lists about 18,000 clones; roughly 59% were seen once. Sequencing used CD8+ T cells sorted from blood (inferred from file names), obtained from a patient given nivolumab and ipilimumab in sequence. The receptors come from a human donor with melanoma.

This clone has just one count. The chain has TRBV6-5 and TRBJ1-1; maybe TRBD1 (5 bases). Trimming left V 5 bases short and J 4 bases short, with 8 bases between. The CDR3 totals 12 residues. The germline V gene has CDR1 MNHEY and CDR2 SVGAGI. CDR3 region: CASSPDSTEAFF. The CDR3 coding sequence is TGTGCCAGCAGTCCCGACAGCACTGAAGCTTTCTTT.

The chain combines TRBV30 with TRBJ2-7; tentatively, D is TRBD1 (6 bases). CDR1 GTSNPN and CDR2 SVGIG come from the germline V gene (reference sequence). CDR3 length: 12 residues. Trimming removed 3 bases from V and 2 bases from J, with 8 bases in between. For the CDR3, the DNA is TGTGCCTGGAGCGGACAGCCCTACGAGCAGTACTTC. This translates into CAWSGQPYEQYF. The entire variable domain, with the rest obtained from reference TRBV30 and TRBJ2-7, is as follows: SQTIHQWPATLVQPVGSPLSLECTVEGTSNPNLYWYRQAAGRGLQLLFYSVGIGQISSEVPQNLSASRPQDRQFILSSKKLLLSDSGFYLCAWSGQPYEQYFGPGTRLTVT.

This chain uses TRBV18 with TRBJ2-3, with D perhaps TRBD2 (5 bases). V was trimmed by 1 base and J by 5 bases, leaving 16 bases between them. CDR1 and CDR2 from the germline V gene are KGHSH and LQKENI. This CDR3 comprises 16 residues. The CDR3 DNA follows: TGTGCCAGCTCACCACAGGGCGGGCCTGCGAAAGATACGCAGTATTTT. It is translated as CASSPQGGPAKDTQYF.

This clone was observed a few times. V and J are TRBV28 and TRBJ2-5, with 7 bases that match TRBD2. CDR3 length: 14 residues. After removal of 4 bases from V and 2 bases from J, the junction contained 4 bases not matched to a gene. Germline V gene lookup returns CDR1 MDHEN and CDR2 SYDVKM. The CDR3 reads CASSSGGWQETQYF. The CDR3 region has the DNA TGTGCCAGCAGTTCGGGGGGTTGGCAAGAGACCCAGTACTTC.

This clone was counted once. V gene TRBV5-1 combines with J gene TRBJ1-2; D gene ambiguous. The germline CDR1 and CDR2 sequences are SGHRS and YFSETQ. V was clipped by 3 bases and J by 1 base, with 13 bases between them. The CDR3 runs to 15 residues. The CDR3 loop is CASSSSGNLNYGYTF. DNA for the CDR3: TGCGCCAGCAGCTCATCCGGTAACCTTAACTATGGCTACACCTTC.

This clone was found a few times. The V call is TRBV4-1, the J call TRBJ2-1; 10 bases fit TRBD2. The V segment lost 4 bases and the J segment 5 bases; nucleotides outside the gene matches: 8. This CDR3 is built from 16 residues. Looked up from germline, CDR1 is MGHRA and CDR2 is YSYEKL. CDR3 nucleotides: TGCGCCAGCAGCCGGTATAGCGGGGGGTATAACAATGAGCAGTTCTTC. Translating it yields CASSRYSGGYNNEQFF.

V usage is TRBV6-1 and J usage is TRBJ1-2; D is possibly TRBD1 (5 bases). The V gene lost 0 bases and the J gene lost 4 bases, with 15 bases spanning the gap. Germline V gene lookup returns CDR1 MNHNS and CDR2 SASEGT. The CDR3 loop spans 16 amino acids. The CDR3 coding sequence is TGTGCCAGCAGTGAAGCTCGGCAGGGTTCCAGCTATGGCTACACCTTC. Its translation is CASSEARQGSSYGYTF.

With respect to this clone: The sample holds other DNA sequences that translate to the same CDR3. The V gene is TRBV18, the J gene TRBJ2-1; 14 nucleotides agree with TRBD2. Germline trimming cut 0 bases from V and 1 base from J; bases unmatched to any gene: 8. CDR3 length equals 20 residues. Germline-derived CDR1 and CDR2 are KGHSH and LQKENI. CDR3 loop: CASSPPRFRLAGGSYNEQFF. The CDR3 DNA reads TGTGCCAGCTCACCACCGAGGTTTCGACTAGCGGGGGGGTCCTACAATGAGCAGTTCTTC.

V is TRBV5-1 and J is TRBJ2-1; 9 positions match TRBD1. The CDR3 covers 14 residues. V shed 4 bases, J shed 12 bases, and the junction held 11 bases outside the gene matches. CDR1 and CDR2 (germline): SGHRS, YFSETQ. CDR3 DNA: TGCGCCAGCAGCCGCAATGGACAGGGGCAGTGGCAGTTCTTC. Encoded protein: CASSRNGQGQWQFF.

This clone showed up just a few times. This CDR3 is CASSAGTGFGNTIYF. The DNA for the CDR3 is TGTGCCAGCAGCGCCGGGACAGGGTTCGGAAACACCATATATTTT. The rearrangement links TRBV28 to TRBJ1-3; 9 positions agree with TRBD1. The germline V gene encodes CDR1 MDHEN and CDR2 SYDVKM. The CDR3 has 15 residues. Germline trimming cut 6 bases from V and 4 bases from J; bases unmatched to any gene: 7.

The genes are TRBV6-1 and TRBJ2-1, with D tentatively TRBD2 (5 bases). The CDR3 has 14 residues. Trimming pared 6 bases from V and 7 bases from J, leaving 16 bases between. From germline, CDR1 is MNHNS and CDR2 SASEGT. In DNA form, the CDR3 reads TGTGCCAGCAGGCCCCTACAGCCGGGGAATGAGCAGTTCTTC. This sequence encodes CASRPLQPGNEQFF.

The chain links TRBV5-1 to TRBJ1-1, with 7 bases fitting TRBD1. Germline V gene data show CDR1 as SGHRS and CDR2 as YFSETQ. The CDR3 length is 14 residues. V was pared by 6 bases and J by 2 bases, with 7 bases of the junction left unmatched. DNA of the CDR3: TGCGCCAGCAATAGGGGACAGACCAACACTGAAGCTTTCTTT. It yields the protein CASNRGQTNTEAFF.

The rearrangement uses TRBV6-4 and TRBJ2-7; no clear D. Germline assignment: CDR1 MRHNA and CDR2 SNTAGT. The ends were cut back, 3 bases at V and 3 bases at J, with 6 bases in the middle. There are 12 residues in the CDR3. The CDR3 here is CASSELDYEQYF. For the CDR3, the DNA is TGTGCCAGCAGTGAACTCGACTACGAGCAGTACTTC.

The gene calls are TRBV4-1 and TRBJ2-5; no firm D call. The germline CDR1 and CDR2 sequences are MGHRA and YSYEKL. Deletions cut 0 bases from V and 5 bases from J, with 10 bases between. The CDR3 is made up of 14 amino acids. Here the CDR3 reads CASSQDGSTETQYF. In DNA, the CDR3 is TGCGCCAGCAGCCAAGATGGTAGTACGGAGACCCAGTACTTC.

This clone is judged medium-sized. The V and J genes are TRBV4-1 and TRBJ2-7; 8 nucleotides align to TRBD1. V shed 0 bases, J shed 2 bases, and the junction held 0 bases outside the gene matches. Germline V CDR1 and CDR2: MGHRA, YSYEKL. CDR3 size: 14 residues. CDR3 bases: TGCGCCAGCAGCCAAGAACAGGGGGCCTACGAGCAGTACTTC. Translating it yields CASSQEQGAYEQYF.

The chain couples TRBV6-6 to TRBJ2-7, with unresolved D. Trimming took off 4 bases at V and 5 bases at J, with 18 bases between the two ends. This CDR3 has 15 amino acids. Germline V CDR1 and CDR2: MNHNY, SVGAGI (reference sequence). CDR3 sequence (DNA): TGTGCCAGCAGTTTTTCTTCCGGGTTGCTGGACGAGCAGTACTTC. Protein sequence: CASSFSSGLLDEQYF.

V is TRBV27 and J is TRBJ1-3; D gene uncertain. CDR1 and CDR2 (germline): MNHEY, SMNVEV (reference sequence). The CDR3 length is 15 residues. Trimming stripped 6 bases from V and 0 bases from J, with 12 bases between. The CDR3 DNA reads as TGTGCCAGCAGCCCTACTTTTAGCTCTGGAAACACCATATATTTT. This gives the protein CASSPTFSSGNTIYF.

As for this clone: The identical CDR3 is also encoded by other nucleotide sequences in the sample. V usage is TRBV7-9 and J usage is TRBJ2-1, with 9 bases matching TRBD2. The junction had 9 bases not matched to a gene; V was cut back by 6 bases and J by 6 bases. The CDR3 runs to 15 residues. Germline loops: CDR1 SEHNR, CDR2 FQNEAQ (reference sequence). CDR3: CASSLLAGGVNEQFF. In DNA form, the CDR3 reads TGTGCCAGCAGTTTATTGGCGGGAGGGGTCAATGAGCAGTTCTTC.

The J gene is TRBJ2-3, the V gene TRBV6-5; 11 nucleotides align to TRBD2. V lost 5 bases and J lost 2; bases outside the gene matches: 3. Germline loops: CDR1 MNHEY, CDR2 SVGAGI. The CDR3 runs to 15 residues. The CDR3 DNA reads TGTGCCAGCAGTCGACTAGCGGGATACACAGATACGCAGTATTTT. It is translated as CASSRLAGYTDTQYF.

The CDR3 coding sequence is TGTGCCAGCAGCTTAGTCGGGGCAGATACGCAGTATTTT. Its translation is CASSLVGADTQYF. The V call is TRBV7-6, the J call TRBJ2-3; D is perhaps TRBD2 (5 bases). Germline loops: CDR1 SGHVS, CDR2 FNYEAQ. V lost 1 base and J 4 bases, leaving 6 bases between the germline ends. The CDR3 consists of 13 residues.